This is a list of T cell receptor beta chains from one sample in a study of blood T cell repertoires in COVID-19. Clones were read by immunoSEQ multiplex PCR, and TCRdb kept only the in-frame ones, dropping some. The sample holds approximately 80,000 clones, less than 95% seen once. Sequencing input: peripheral blood. The receptors were sampled from a woman aged 45-65 years in a cohort sampled during active COVID-19. Both conserved end residues are part of each CDR3. Fields, in order: D gene, clone size, J gene, V gene, CDR3 DNA, CDR3 protein. A D gene is named only where the DNA matches it firmly. Clone size, where shown, is once, few, many, or a class for clones that have expanded.

TRBD1	NA	TRBJ2-7	TRBV30	TGTGCCTGGAGTACCACGGACAGGGGCGAGCAGTACTTC	CAWSTTDRGEQYF
NA	NA	TRBJ2-6	TRBV25-1	TGTGCCAGCAGTGAAAATCAGGTCCTGACTTTC	CASSENQVLTF
NA	NA	TRBJ2-7	TRBV28	TGTGCCAGCAGTGGATCCGGGACACTGAGCTCCTACGAGCAGTACTTC	CASSGSGTLSSYEQYF
NA	NA	TRBJ1-5	TRBV28	TGTGCCAGCGCAGTGCATCAGCCCCAGCATTTT	CASAVHQPQHF
TRBD1	NA	TRBJ1-2	TRBV10-3	TGTGCCAGCAATCCGGGACAGGGGGTAGATGGCTACACCTTC	CASNPGQGVDGYTF
TRBD2	NA	TRBJ2-1	TRBV5-4	TGTGCCAGCAGCTTGGGTAGCGGGAGTACCTATGAGCAGTTCTTC	CASSLGSGSTYEQFF
TRBD2	NA	TRBJ2-1	TRBV27	TGTGCCAGTCGACTAGCGGACCCGATAGCGCATGAGCAGTTCTTC	CASRLADPIAHEQFF
TRBD1	NA	TRBJ1-6	TRBV13	TGTGCCAGCAGCTATGGCCTAGACAGGGATAATTCACCCCTCCACTTT	CASSYGLDRDNSPLHF
TRBD2	NA	TRBJ2-2	TRBV28	TGTGCCAGCAGCTCCCCCCTAGCGGGAGTAACCGGGGAGCTGTTTTTT	CASSSPLAGVTGELFF
TRBD1	NA	TRBJ2-2	TRBV5-1	TGCGCCAGCGGGACAGAGGACACCGGGGAGCTGTTTTTT	CASGTEDTGELFF
NA	NA	TRBJ2-2	TRBV28	TGTGCCAGCACCCAATGGGGCAGGGCAGGCGGGGAGCTGTTTTTT	CASTQWGRAGGELFF
NA	NA	TRBJ2-5	TRBV24-1	TGTGCCACCAGTGATTCGGGAACAGAGACCCAGTACTTC	CATSDSGTETQYF
NA	NA	TRBJ1-5	TRBV6-8	TGTGCCAGCCGACCCGGTAGGGGGAGCTATAGCAATCAGCCCCAGCATTTT	CASRPGRGSYSNQPQHF
NA	NA	TRBJ1-1	TRBV2	TGTGCCAGCACCGTCCGAAAGGGGCTAACTGAAGCTTTCTTT	CASTVRKGLTEAFF
NA	NA	TRBJ1-1	TRBV19	TGTGCCAGTAGTCCCCGGACAGCTAACACTGAAGCTTTCTTT	CASSPRTANTEAFF
NA	NA	TRBJ2-1	TRBV5-5	TGTGCCAGCCGCGACAGGAGCTCCTACAATGAGCAGTTCTTC	CASRDRSSYNEQFF
TRBD1	NA	TRBJ2-7	TRBV28	TGTGCCAGCAAATTGACAGGGATAACCTACGAGCAGTACTTC	CASKLTGITYEQYF
NA	NA	TRBJ1-1	TRBV28	TGTGCCAGCACCCGACAGCTCGAAGCTTTCTTT	CASTRQLEAFF
NA	once	TRBJ2-5	TRBV7-2	TGTGCCAGCAGTTTCCAACTAGGGAGATATGAAGAGACCCAGTACTTC	CASSFQLGRYEETQYF
TRBD1	NA	TRBJ1-4	TRBV28	TGTGCCAGCAGACGGACAGGGGGCCAGGAAAAACTGTTTTTT	CASRRTGGQEKLFF
NA	NA	TRBJ2-5	TRBV5-1	TGCGCCAGCAGCTTGGCCGATGGGGTAGCGGTATACCAAGAGACCCAGTACTTC	CASSLADGVAVYQETQYF
NA	NA	TRBJ2-7	TRBV24-1	TGTGCCACCAGTGATTCAAGTTACGAGCAGTACTTC	CATSDSSYEQYF
NA	few	TRBJ2-3	TRBV27	TGTGCCAGCAGTTTATCATCTACCACAGATACGCAGTATTTT	CASSLSSTTDTQYF
NA	NA	TRBJ2-1	TRBV9	TGTGCCAGCAGCGTAGACAGGGATGAGCAGTTCTTC	CASSVDRDEQFF
TRBD1	NA	TRBJ1-6	TRBV5-6	TGTGCCAGCAGCTTCCCCCAGGGGGAAGAATCAGCACCCCTCCACTTT	CASSFPQGEESAPLHF
TRBD2	NA	TRBJ2-5	TRBV28	TGTGCCAGCAGGTCCGGGACTAGCGGGACAGAGACCCAGTACTTC	CASRSGTSGTETQYF
NA	NA	TRBJ2-2	TRBV28	TGCGCGACTGGACTATCAAACACCGGGGAGCTGTTTTTT	CATGLSNTGELFF
NA	NA	TRBJ2-4	TRBV7-9	TGTGCCAGCAGCTTTGGATCCGGGGCCAAAAACATTCAGTACTTC	CASSFGSGAKNIQYF
TRBD1	NA	TRBJ1-2	TRBV24-1	TGTGCCACCAGTGGCCCGTTCGGGGACAGGGGAGACGGCTACACCTTC	CATSGPFGDRGDGYTF
TRBD1	NA	TRBJ1-1	TRBV19	TGTGCCAGTAGTCGGACAGGGGACACTGAAGCTTTCTTT	CASSRTGDTEAFF
TRBD2	NA	TRBJ2-1	TRBV18	TGTGCCAGCTCACCCCCGGGACTAGCGGGAGGATCCCACAATGAGCAGTTCTTC	CASSPPGLAGGSHNEQFF
NA	NA	TRBJ1-3	TRBV28	TGTGCCAGCAGTTCCCCCCGGGGGGCCTCTGGAAACACCATATATTTT	CASSSPRGASGNTIYF
TRBD1	NA	TRBJ2-3	TRBV6-5	TGTGCCAGCAGAAACCGGGACAGGGAGCTTACGCAGTATTTT	CASRNRDRELTQYF
NA	NA	TRBJ2-6	TRBV18	TGTGCCAGCTCATTCTCCATCGCAGGGTCTGGGGCCAACGTCCTGACTTTC	CASSFSIAGSGANVLTF
NA	NA	TRBJ1-5	TRBV2	TGTGCCAGCAGTGAGGACATCCATCAGCCCCAGCATTTT	CASSEDIHQPQHF
NA	NA	TRBJ2-7	TRBV5-1	TGCGCCAGCAGCCCGGGGTACGAGCAGTACTTC	CASSPGYEQYF
TRBD1	NA	TRBJ2-7	TRBV5-1	TGCGCCAGCAGCTTGTCGTGGGACAGGGTGGCCTACGAGCAGTACTTC	CASSLSWDRVAYEQYF
TRBD1	NA	TRBJ2-7	TRBV9	TGTGCCAGCAGCCCACGACAGGGAGACAGCGAGCAGTACTTC	CASSPRQGDSEQYF
TRBD2	NA	TRBJ2-1	TRBV4-2	TGTGCCAGCAGCCAAGTCCCTCTCGGACTAGCGGAGTGGACATACAATGAGCAGTTCTTC	CASSQVPLGLAEWTYNEQFF
TRBD1	NA	TRBJ1-1	TRBV10-3	TGTGCCATCAGCGATCCAAACAGGGGGGTCACTGAAGCTTTCTTT	CAISDPNRGVTEAFF
NA	NA	TRBJ2-2	TRBV7-6	TGTGCCTCCTCCGGGACATCCGCGAACACCGGGGAGCTGTTTTTT	CASSGTSANTGELFF
NA	NA	TRBJ1-6	TRBV30	TGTGCCTGGAGGAGAGCCCTCGATGCACCCCTCCACTTT	CAWRRALDAPLHF
TRBD2	NA	TRBJ2-7	TRBV6-5	TGTGCCAGCAGTCCGGTAGCGGGCTCCTACGAGCAGTACTTC	CASSPVAGSYEQYF
NA	NA	TRBJ2-3	TRBV15	TGTGCCACCAGCAGAGGGCTAGACACAGATACGCAGTATTTT	CATSRGLDTDTQYF
NA	NA	TRBJ1-6	TRBV28	TGTGCCAGCAGTCCCTCCAGGGGACCTTCACCCCTCCACTTT	CASSPSRGPSPLHF
NA	NA	TRBJ2-7	TRBV27	TGTGCCAGCAGTTTATTGTTCGGGACCTACGAGCAGTACTTC	CASSLLFGTYEQYF
NA	NA	TRBJ1-1	TRBV6-5	TGTGCCAGCAGCCCATTAACGGGGGACACTGAAGCTTTCTTT	CASSPLTGDTEAFF
TRBD2	NA	TRBJ2-1	TRBV28	TGTGCCAGCAGCTACACTAGCGGGAGGACCAGGCTTTATGAGCAGTTCTTC	CASSYTSGRTRLYEQFF